This T cell receptor (beta chain) comes out of a study of T-cell memory formation after mild COVID-19. At the level of the study: TCR clusters were mostly confined to one donor each. General study points: Within pre-infection memory, some responding clones were found, suggesting cross-reactive memory joined.

This clonotype has just a few counts. Antigen specificity is unknown. Using its own MiXCR run on the 5' RACE reads, TCRdb lists one record per CDR3 protein. The sample lists 400,000 or so distinct CDR3 sequences; 20% were seen once. CDR1 SEHNR and CDR2 FQNEAQ come from the germline V gene (reference sequence). With 4 bases removed from V and 3 bases from J, the gap between germline ends came to 25 bases. The length of the CDR3 is 18 residues. The receptor comes from an adult woman who had mild COVID-19 (a few samples of this study predate the infection). Cell type and time point are not known. The rearrangement uses TRBV7-9 and TRBJ2-7; D possibly corresponds to TRBD2 (6 bases). The sample taken for sequencing was PBMCs or a T cell subset sorted from them (not recorded which). The CDR3 DNA is TGTGCCAGCAGCTCAATGGAGGGCTGGGGAAGGTCTTACTACGAGCAGTACTTC. Its translation is CASSSMEGWGRSYYEQYF.